The T cell receptor (beta chain) under discussion was sequenced for a study of T cells expressing NK-cell markers. Whole-study findings and limits: A range of about 1.0-7.0% of CD8+ T cells consisted of dominant NKG2C+ clonotypes in several donors. In a few donors, dominant clonotypes made up 28.3-60.1% of CD3+CD56-NKG2C+ cells. The study left the HCMV specificity of expanded NKG2C+ T cell clones unresolved.

CDR1 is SGHRS, CDR2 YFSETQ, per germline. This CDR3 spans 15 amino acids. Comment on this clonotype: What it binds is not known.

TCR beta libraries carry UMIs added by 5'RACE template switching. TCRdb reanalyzed the 5' RACE reads and collapses them to one entry per CDR3 protein, without DNA. The sample table includes around 550,000 distinct CDR3 sequences. Sequences were obtained from blood T cells: a sorted CD56 or NKG2C T cell subset, CD4+ or CD8+ T cells, or bulk PBMC T cells (not recorded which). The TCR was taken from a young man in good health. The V call is TRBV5-1, the J call TRBJ2-3; TCRdb reports TRBD1, a call that lacks DNA to check it against. The CDR3 loop reads CAISSGGGFTDTQYF.